This TCR beta chain was found in a study of blood T cell repertoires in COVID-19. Overall study: T cells, B-cell-depleted T cells, or PBMCs supplied cDNA or gDNA.

The CDR3 is 14 amino acids. The junction had 3 bases not matched to a gene; V was cut back by 5 bases and J by 1 base. From germline, CDR1 is SGHAT and CDR2 FQNNGV. Produced via immunoSEQ multiplex PCR; TCRdb's table is partial and in-frame only. The sample includes 90,000 or so clones, 70% to 90% seen only once; the top ten take around 0.44%. This receptor was identified in a man aged 55 to 70 with acute or convalescent COVID-19. The genes are TRBV11-2 and TRBJ2-7; 9 nucleotides match TRBD2. The sequenced sample was peripheral blood. CDR3 region: CASSPLAGSYEQYF. The CDR3 nucleotides are TGTGCCAGCAGCCCCCTAGCGGGGTCCTACGAGCAGTACTTC.